This TCR beta chain comes out of a study of T cells after yellow fever vaccination (dated by TCRdb to between 2018 and 2021). In the study overall: The SMART-Seq v4 Ultra Low Input RNA kit was used to prepare libraries from fractions with low cell numbers. To follow T-cell clones before and after both primary and booster YFV17D yellow fever vaccination, bulk TCR alpha and beta repertoires underwent longitudinal sequencing. Two healthy male donors made up the cohort, one aged 18 to 30 years and the other aged 30 to 39 years. Blood was drawn at multiple timepoints before and after primary and secondary immunization, with bulk PBMC replicates and cell subsets isolated. Overall study outcomes, separate from this receptor: FACS-sorted repertoires could contain abundant contaminating clonotypes from the bulk population, so computational filtering was required. Because the study included only a couple of donors, the extent to which the findings can be generalized is limited. Compared with the primary T-cell response, the secondary T-cell response was weaker but faster, peaking on day 5 rather than day 15. Most clones expanded after primary vaccination were re-detected after the booster (almost 98% of CD4 and around 86% of CD8), suggesting broad memory maintenance. A small fraction of clonotypes appeared in both the CD4 and CD8 compartments, likely as a result of convergent recombination.

The germline V gene encodes CDR1 SGHTA and CDR2 FQGNSA. V sheds 4 bases and J sheds 2 bases, leaving 14 bases between their ends. The CDR3 contains 15 residues, cysteine and phenylalanine counted. The sequence is cut down to CDR3 DNA, 45 bases in frame from base 1. Interpreted using the paper, the treatment or condition label stands for: live attenuated yellow fever vaccine strain. At each blood-draw timepoint, two biological replicates of bulk PBMCs were collected. PBMCs were isolated from peripheral blood using a standard Ficoll-Paque protocol. TriZol was used to extract RNA from bulk PBMCs, from CD4 and CD8 fractions, and from dextramer-positive and dextramer-negative fractions. Turning to this clonotype: Its antigen remains undetermined. Base-call qualities are not available, and no considerably larger clone is one nucleotide away.

The instrument given in TCRdb is Illumina NovaSeq 6000. TCR cDNA was synthesized by 5'RACE template switching, through which a universal primer site and unique molecular identifiers were introduced. Priming for cDNA synthesis came from both the TCR alpha and TCR beta constant segments. Library amplification involved two PCR steps, and the second step added sample barcodes and sequencing adapters. Libraries were sequenced on Illumina HiSeq 2500 (2x100 bp) or NovaSeq (2x150 bp). From the authors' description of their analysis: Demultiplexing of reads and collapsing into UMI consensus sequences were performed with MIGEC, and V(D)J alignment was carried out with MiXCR. Using edgeR on replicate PBMC samples, clonotypes were called vaccine-responding if FDR was below 0.01 and the log2 fold change was above 5 up to day 15. Each bulk clonotype received a CD4 or CD8 identity based on whether the sequenced CD4 or CD8 repertoire contained that clonotype at higher abundance. Using fastp at Q25 and MiXCR, TCRdb reprocessed the public reads and kept productive beta chains. Merged by CDR3 protein, the rows form single entries marked with the most common genes and DNA. The V and J calls were determined by TCRdb, not by the authors. The sample has 250,000 to 400,000 distinct CDR3 sequences on record, about 4% of them singletons. Of the sample, roughly 25% falls within the top ten clones.

This TCR was recovered from a man aged 18 to 30 who received the YFV17D yellow fever vaccine. The rearrangement combines TRBV7-2 with TRBJ2-5; no D gene can be assigned with confidence. Sequencing used PBMCs, obtained 5 days after the yellow fever booster vaccination. The DNA sequence is TGTGCCAGCAGCTACAACACGGACGTACAAGAGACCCAGTACTTC. This is translated as CASSYNTDVQETQYF.